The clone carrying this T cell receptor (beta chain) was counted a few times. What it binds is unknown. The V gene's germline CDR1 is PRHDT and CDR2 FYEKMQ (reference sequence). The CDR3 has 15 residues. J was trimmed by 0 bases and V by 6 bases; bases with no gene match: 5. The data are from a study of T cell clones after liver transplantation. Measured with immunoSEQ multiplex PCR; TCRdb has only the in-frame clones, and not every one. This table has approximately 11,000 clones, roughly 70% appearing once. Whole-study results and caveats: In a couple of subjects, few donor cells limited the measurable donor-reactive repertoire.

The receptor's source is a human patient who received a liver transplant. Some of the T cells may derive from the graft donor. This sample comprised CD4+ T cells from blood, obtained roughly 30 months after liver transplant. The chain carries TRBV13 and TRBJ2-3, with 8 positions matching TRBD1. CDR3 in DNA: TGTGCCAGCAGGCCGGACAGGGAGAGCACAGATACGCAGTATTTT. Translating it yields CASRPDRESTDTQYF.